Below are 25 T cell receptor beta chains sequenced from a single sample in a study of blood T cell repertoires in COVID-19. TCRdb's table, derived via immunoSEQ multiplex PCR, lists solely in-frame clones and lacks some. The repertoire has hundreds of thousands of clones, around nine tenths of them found once; the top ten carry around 3%. The sample comprised peripheral blood. The receptors were gathered from a human donor in a cohort sampled during active COVID-19.

The chain carries TRBV7-2 and TRBJ2-3, with 8 positions matching TRBD1. J lost 4 bases, V lost 2 bases, and 5 bases had no gene match. There are 15 residues in the CDR3. Germline values: CDR1 SGHTA, CDR2 FQGNSA. This chain's CDR3 is CASSLQGAYSDTQYF. The CDR3, as DNA: TGTGCCAGCAGCTTACAGGGGGCGTATTCAGATACGCAGTATTTT.

The chain links TRBV9 to TRBJ2-2; 12 bases are shared with TRBD2. With V trimmed by 0 bases and J by 7 bases, 7 bases remained unmatched. There are 17 residues in the CDR3. Germline CDR1 reads SGDLS; CDR2 reads YYNGEE. In DNA form, the CDR3 reads TGTGCCAGCAGCGTAGCTAGCGGGAGGGCCGTTGGCGGGGAGCTGTTTTTT. Its translation is CASSVASGRAVGGELFF. The full variable domain, its missing parts supplied by reference TRBV9 and TRBJ2-2, is DSGVTQTPKHLITATGQRVTLRCSPRSGDLSVYWYQQSLDQGLQFLIQYYNGEERAKGNILERFSAQQFPDLHSELNLSSLELGDSALYFCASSVASGRAVGGELFFGEGSRLTVL.

V and J are TRBV6-6 and TRBJ2-6; 10 bases match TRBD2. The germline CDR1 and CDR2 sequences are MNHNY and SVGAGI (reference sequence). The junction had 11 bases not matched to a gene; V was cut back by 6 bases and J by 0 bases. This CDR3 comprises 19 residues. The CDR3 here is CASSSLGLALSSGANVLTF. CDR3 DNA: TGTGCCAGCAGCTCGCTGGGACTAGCGTTGAGCTCTGGGGCCAACGTCCTGACTTTC.

This chain links TRBV5-5 with TRBJ2-5; TRBD2 agrees at 9 bases. The germline CDR1 and CDR2 sequences are SGHKS and YYEKEE (reference sequence). V was pared by 3 bases and J by 4 bases, with 7 bases of the junction left unmatched. This CDR3 is 15 amino acids long. CDR3 in amino acids: CASSWGGGGRETQYF. The CDR3 nucleotides read TGTGCCAGCAGCTGGGGCGGGGGGGGCCGAGAGACCCAGTACTTC.

The rearrangement links TRBV21-1 to TRBJ2-7; the table gives TRBD2 as D, unverified against the DNA. TRBV21-1 corresponds to a pseudogene. There are 14 residues in the CDR3. The CDR3 is CASSKLLVGYEQYF. CDR3 in DNA: TGTGCCAGCAGCAAACTGCTAGTTGGCTACGAGCAGTACTTC.

The chain employs TRBV28 and TRBJ1-1, with 8 positions matching TRBD1. This CDR3 has 15 residues. With 6 bases clipped from V and 1 base from J, the junction kept 7 bases outside the gene matches. The germline gives CDR1 MDHEN, CDR2 SYDVKM. This chain's CDR3 is CASRFSTGANTEAFF. CDR3 in DNA: TGTGCCAGCAGATTTTCGACAGGGGCGAACACTGAAGCTTTCTTT.

The chain uses TRBV20-1 and TRBJ2-1, with a tentative D call TRBD2 (6 bases). There are 11 residues in the CDR3. V dropped 3 bases and J dropped 7 bases, with 7 bases sitting between them. Germline V gives CDR1 DFQATT, CDR2 SNEGSKA (reference sequence). The CDR3: CSARGRNEQFF. The CDR3 DNA reads as TGCAGTGCTAGGGGGAGGAATGAGCAGTTCTTC.

The genes are TRBV30 and TRBJ1-6, with 7 bases identical to TRBD1. The V and J ends lost 2 bases and 8 bases, in that order; junction bases with no gene match: 6. Germline CDR1 GTSNPN, CDR2 SVGIG (reference sequence). The CDR3 is 14 residues long. This chain's CDR3 is CAWSPGTADSPLHF. In DNA form, the CDR3 reads TGTGCCTGGAGTCCCGGGACAGCTGATTCACCCCTCCACTTT.

The V and J genes are TRBV6-5 and TRBJ1-2, with a weak D call TRBD1 (5 bases). Germline assignment: CDR1 MNHEY and CDR2 SVGAGI. The V and J ends lost 0 bases and 0 bases respectively, with 11 bases between them. The CDR3 loop spans 16 amino acids. The CDR3 here is CASSYSPGYANYGYTF. The CDR3 DNA reads as TGTGCCAGCAGTTACTCGCCAGGGTATGCTAACTATGGCTACACCTTC.

This clone came up a few times. J is TRBJ2-5 and V is TRBV11-3; a weak D match, TRBD2 (6 bases). Germline CDR1 SGHNT, CDR2 YENEEA. CDR3 size: 15 residues. The V end lost 0 bases, the J end lost 5 bases, and 13 bases lay between the germline ends. The CDR3 is CASSLDWRVGETQYF. The CDR3, as DNA: TGTGCCAGCAGCTTAGATTGGAGGGTAGGGGAGACCCAGTACTTC. The whole variable domain, remainder taken from reference TRBV11-3 and TRBJ2-5, is EAGVVQSPRYKIIEKKQPVAFWCNPISGHNTLYWYLQNLGQGPELLIRYENEEAVDDSQLPKDRFSAERLKGVDSTLKIQPAELGDSAVYLCASSLDWRVGETQYFGPGTRLLVL.

The chain recombines TRBV28 with TRBJ1-4; tentatively, D is TRBD1 (5 bases). The CDR3 covers 14 residues. The germline gives CDR1 MDHEN, CDR2 SYDVKM. V lost 2 bases and J lost 7, with 11 bases in between. The DNA of the CDR3 is TGTGCCAGCAGTTTAAGGTGGGGCGGTGAAAAACTGTTTTTT. Protein sequence: CASSLRWGGEKLFF.

This clone was recorded only once. The rearrangement joins TRBV2 to TRBJ1-1; D possibly corresponds to TRBD1 (5 bases). CDR3 length equals 15 residues. Germline V gene lookup returns CDR1 SNHLY and CDR2 FYNNEI. Trimming removed 4 bases from V and 5 bases from J, with 17 bases in between. The CDR3 coding sequence is TGTGCCAGCAGTGTAAATAATGGGGGGGGAACTGAAGCTTTCTTT. It is translated as CASSVNNGGGTEAFF.

V gene TRBV11-3 combines with J gene TRBJ1-5; no reliable D call. CDR1 is SGHNT and CDR2 is YENEEA in the germline V gene. Between the trimmed V and J ends, which lost 4 bases and 5 bases, there was a span of 18 bases. The CDR3 runs to 16 residues. CDR3 sequence (DNA): TGTGCCAGCAGCTCCGTCCGGGCCACTAGGTATCAGCCCCAGCATTTT. Amino acids: CASSSVRATRYQPQHF.

The chain couples TRBV11-2 to TRBJ2-7, with 14 bases that match TRBD2. This CDR3 region has 15 residues. With 5 bases clipped from V and 7 bases from J, the junction kept 7 bases outside the gene matches. CDR1 and CDR2 (germline): SGHAT, FQNNGV. CDR3 nucleotides: TGTGCCAGCAGCCCGGGACTAGCGGGAGCGGGGGAGCAGTACTTC. It specifies CASSPGLAGAGEQYF.

This clone showed up just once. The J gene is TRBJ1-6, the V gene TRBV19; 9 nucleotides agree with TRBD1. With 6 bases clipped from V and 7 bases from J, the junction kept 7 bases outside the gene matches. The CDR3 length is 15 residues. Per the germline V gene, CDR1 is LNHDA and CDR2 is SQIVND (reference sequence). As DNA, the CDR3 is TGTGCCAGTAGCCTTACCGGGACAGGGAATTCACCCCTCCACTTT. Amino acid sequence: CASSLTGTGNSPLHF.

This clone was seen only a few times. The chain uses TRBV7-9 and TRBJ1-4, with D unclear. CDR1 and CDR2 from the germline V gene are SEHNR and FQNEAQ (reference sequence). The CDR3 length is 15 residues. V lost 2 bases and J lost 6, with 13 bases in between. The DNA of the CDR3 is TGTGCCAGCAGCTTATTGTTCAGCGGCGATGAAAAACTGTTTTTT. Residues: CASSLLFSGDEKLFF.

A note on this clone: Other nucleotide sequences in the sample specify the same CDR3. The chain joins TRBV7-3 to TRBJ2-3; 14 nucleotides line up with TRBD2. CDR3 size: 16 residues. J lost 1 base, V lost 3 bases, and 0 bases had no gene match. Germline CDR1 SGHTA, CDR2 FQGTGA. The CDR3 nucleotides are TGTGCCAGCAGCTTGGGACTAGCGGGGGGCACAGATACGCAGTATTTT. It is translated as CASSLGLAGGTDTQYF.

This sequence joins TRBV30 and TRBJ2-2, with a possible D match to TRBD1 (5 bases). V was clipped by 2 bases and J by 6 bases, with 7 bases between them. Germline CDR1 and CDR2: GTSNPN and SVGIG (reference sequence). The CDR3 contains 12 residues. The CDR3 DNA is TGTGCCTGGAGTAAGGGGCCCGGGGAGCTGTTTTTT. Residues: CAWSKGPGELFF.

The V gene is TRBV2, the J gene TRBJ1-1; 10 bases are a match to TRBD1. J was trimmed by 5 bases and V by 5 bases; bases with no gene match: 5. Germline V CDR1 and CDR2: SNHLY, FYNNEI. There are 14 residues in the CDR3. The CDR3 nucleotides read TGTGCCAGCAGTACAGACAGGGGGCGGACTGAAGCTTTCTTT. Translating gives CASSTDRGRTEAFF.

This chain joins TRBV11-2 and TRBJ2-1; the match to TRBD1 covers 8 bases. Germline values: CDR1 SGHAT, CDR2 FQNNGV. Losses at the gene ends were 4 bases for V and 8 bases for J; bases not matched to a gene: 7. This CDR3 is 14 amino acids long. The CDR3 sequence: CASSSGRQGYEQFF. The CDR3 coding sequence is TGTGCCAGCAGCTCGGGGAGACAGGGGTATGAGCAGTTCTTC.

The V gene is TRBV7-2, the J gene TRBJ2-7, with 13 bases aligning to TRBD2. The length of the CDR3 is 17 residues. Unmatched junction bases numbered 6, after V lost 1 base and J lost 3 bases. Looked up from germline, CDR1 is SGHTA and CDR2 is FQGNSA. This chain's CDR3 is CASSLVGLAGAFYEQYF. Written as DNA, the CDR3 is TGTGCCAGCAGCTTAGTTGGACTAGCGGGGGCGTTCTACGAGCAGTACTTC.

The V and J genes are TRBV28 and TRBJ2-4; 14 nucleotides line up with TRBD2. With V trimmed by 5 bases and J by 0 bases, 6 bases remained unmatched. This CDR3 contains 18 residues. Germline values: CDR1 MDHEN, CDR2 SYDVKM. The CDR3: CASSATSGRALAKNIQYF. CDR3 DNA sequence: TGTGCCAGCAGTGCGACTAGCGGGAGGGCCTTAGCCAAAAACATTCAGTACTTC.

The rearrangement uses TRBV7-9 and TRBJ1-6, with TRBD1 identical over 7 bases. This CDR3 is 15 amino acids long. V shed 5 bases, J shed 0 bases, and the junction held 1 base outside the gene matches. Germline V CDR1 and CDR2: SEHNR, FQNEAQ (reference sequence). The CDR3 protein is CASSRDSSYNSPLHF. CDR3 in DNA: TGTGCCAGCAGCCGGGACAGCTCCTATAATTCACCCCTCCACTTT. The full variable domain, rest sourced from reference TRBV7-9 and TRBJ1-6, is DTGVSQNPRHKITKRGQNVTFRCDPISEHNRLYWYRQTLGQGPEFLTYFQNEAQLEKSRLLSDRFSAERPKGSFSTLEIQRTEQGDSAMYLCASSRDSSYNSPLHFGNGTRLTVT.

The CDR3, as DNA: TGTGCCAGCAGTCGTCGACTAGAGAACACCGGGGAGCTGTTTTTT. Its protein product is CASSRRLENTGELFF. This sequence joins TRBV27 and TRBJ2-2; maybe TRBD2 (6 bases). The CDR3 runs 15 residues. Germline V lookup: CDR1 MNHEY, CDR2 SMNVEV (reference sequence). With 5 bases removed from V and 1 base from J, the gap between germline ends came to 11 bases.

V is TRBV7-9 and J is TRBJ2-3; maybe TRBD2 (6 bases). CDR3 length equals 15 residues. The germline V gene has CDR1 SEHNR and CDR2 FQNEAQ (reference sequence). Trimming stripped 5 bases from V and 2 bases from J, with 14 bases between. The CDR3 bases are TGTGCCAGCAGCATCCCTACGGGGGTCACAGATACGCAGTATTTT. Its protein product is CASSIPTGVTDTQYF. The entire variable domain, with the rest obtained from reference TRBV7-9 and TRBJ2-3, is as follows: DTGVSQNPRHKITKRGQNVTFRCDPISEHNRLYWYRQTLGQGPEFLTYFQNEAQLEKSRLLSDRFSAERPKGSFSTLEIQRTEQGDSAMYLCASSIPTGVTDTQYFGPGTRLTVL.